The next 17 T cell receptor beta chains were all read from a single sample in a study of blood T cell repertoires in COVID-19. Generated by immunoSEQ multiplex PCR, the TCRdb table keeps only in-frame clones and is missing some. Counted here are 150,000 to 200,000 clones, approximately 91% occurring once; the ten biggest clones make up less than 2.5%. The specimen sequenced was peripheral blood. The receptor set was obtained from a man aged 18 to 29 with acute or convalescent COVID-19.

The rearrangement uses TRBV3-1 (or the pseudogene TRBV3-2) and TRBJ2-6, with D perhaps TRBD2 (6 bases). Trimming cost V 1 base and J 0 bases, with 10 bases left between them. This CDR3 spans 17 amino acids. The germline V gene has CDR1 LGHDT and CDR2 YNNKEL (reference sequence). The CDR3 here is CASSQVGGASGANVLTF. The CDR3, as DNA: TGTGCCAGCAGCCAAGTGGGCGGGGCCTCTGGGGCCAACGTCCTGACTTTC.

The gene calls are TRBV10-1 and TRBJ1-3, with D possibly TRBD1 on 6 matching bases. The V end was cut by 10 bases, the J end by 0 bases, with 10 bases between. CDR1 WNHNN and CDR2 SYGVQD come from the germline V gene (reference sequence). The CDR3 is 13 residues long. DNA of the CDR3: TGCGCCAACAAGGACAGCTCTGGAAACACCATATATTTT. Translation: CANKDSSGNTIYF.

The rearrangement joins TRBV25-1 to TRBJ2-2; TRBD1 might be the D (6 bases). There are 17 residues in the CDR3. From germline, CDR1 is MGHDK and CDR2 SYGVNS. The V end lost 2 bases, the J end lost 1 base, and 14 bases lay between the germline ends. CDR3 bases: TGTGCCAGCAGTGAAACTTACAGGGTGTGGAACACCGGGGAGCTGTTTTTT. It codes for CASSETYRVWNTGELFF.

The chain has TRBV6-4 and TRBJ1-4; TRBD1 might be the D (6 bases). The germline CDR1 and CDR2 sequences are MRHNA and SNTAGT. CDR3 length: 13 amino acids. With 9 bases removed from V and 3 bases from J, the gap between germline ends came to 11 bases. In DNA form, the CDR3 reads TGTGCCAGTACAGGGCGGCCTAATGAAAAACTGTTTTTT. It encodes CASTGRPNEKLFF.

The rearrangement joins TRBV11-3 to TRBJ2-7, with unresolved D. With 1 base removed from V and 0 bases from J, the gap between germline ends came to 10 bases. The germline V gene has CDR1 SGHNT and CDR2 YENEEA. This CDR3 has 15 residues. The CDR3 nucleotides read TGTGCCAGCAGCTTAGCGGCAGGAACCTCCTACGAGCAGTACTTC. The encoded protein is CASSLAAGTSYEQYF.

This clone was counted once. V and J are TRBV27 and TRBJ1-1; D is ambiguous. Per germline, CDR1 MNHEY and CDR2 SMNVEV (reference sequence). The V end was cut by 5 bases, the J end by 0 bases, with 16 bases between. The CDR3 consists of 16 residues. The CDR3 bases are TGTGCCAGCAGTCTATTAGTGGAGACCATGAACACTGAAGCTTTCTTT. Amino acid sequence: CASSLLVETMNTEAFF.

This clone was observed a few times. At the DNA level, this CDR3 is encoded by other sequences in the same sample as well. The chain combines TRBV5-1 with TRBJ1-1; D gene ambiguous. The germline V and J ends were trimmed by 1 base and 0 bases, with 7 bases remaining between them. CDR1 is SGHRS, CDR2 YFSETQ, per germline. The CDR3 totals 14 residues. The CDR3 protein is CASSLTVMNTEAFF. The CDR3 coding sequence is TGCGCCAGCAGCTTGACAGTCATGAACACTGAAGCTTTCTTT.

This chain links TRBV3-1 (or the pseudogene TRBV3-2) with TRBJ2-1; TRBD2 matches at 10 bases. The germline V gene encodes CDR1 LGHDT and CDR2 YNNKEL (reference sequence). This CDR3 has 18 amino acids. V lost 0 bases to trimming and J lost 7 bases; unmatched junction nucleotides: 12. In DNA, the CDR3 is TGTGCCAGCAGCCAAGATAGCCTAGCGGGAGAACTAGATAATGAGCAGTTCTTC. It codes for CASSQDSLAGELDNEQFF.

The chain recombines TRBV10-2 with TRBJ1-1, with D perhaps matching TRBD1 (5 bases). The CDR3 totals 15 residues. Germline assignment: CDR1 WSHSY and CDR2 SAAADI. V was clipped by 2 bases and J by 12 bases, with 22 bases between them. The chain's CDR3 is CASSEAVYRRPGTFF. CDR3 bases: TGCGCCAGCAGTGAGGCGGTGTACAGGCGCCCTGGAACTTTCTTT.

This chain links TRBV7-6 with TRBJ1-4; 8 nucleotides match TRBD1. CDR1 SGHVS and CDR2 FNYEAQ come from the germline V gene. This CDR3 contains 15 residues. V dropped 1 base and J dropped 8; count of bases not matched to a gene: 6. CDR3 DNA sequence: TGTGCCAGCAGCTTAGGGACAGGGCAATGGGAAAAACTGTTTTTT. Residues: CASSLGTGQWEKLFF. The whole variable domain, filled in from reference TRBV7-6 and TRBJ1-4, reads GAGVSQSPRYKVTKRGQDVALRCDPISGHVSLYWYRQALGQGPEFLTYFNYEAQQDKSGLPNDRFSAERPEGSISTLTIQRTEQRDSAMYRCASSLGTGQWEKLFFGSGTQLSVL.

CDR3 loop: CASSYEGFGENTEAFF. The CDR3, as DNA: TGTGCCAGCAGTTACGAGGGTTTTGGGGAGAACACTGAAGCTTTCTTT. The chain couples TRBV6-5 to TRBJ1-1, with unresolved D. The CDR3 is 16 residues long. V was cut by 2 bases and J by 1 base, with 14 bases left in between. Germline values: CDR1 MNHEY, CDR2 SVGAGI.

This sequence joins TRBV18 and TRBJ2-1, with 9 bases fitting TRBD1. J was trimmed by 2 bases and V by 6 bases; bases with no gene match: 5. The CDR3 totals 15 residues. Germline loops: CDR1 KGHSH, CDR2 LQKENI. The CDR3 spells CASSSRQGAYNEQFF. In DNA form, the CDR3 reads TGTGCCAGCTCGTCCCGACAGGGGGCCTACAATGAGCAGTTCTTC.

This clone was picked up one time. The J gene is TRBJ1-4, the V gene TRBV14, with TRBD1 matching 7 bases. V trimming: 6 bases; J trimming: 8 bases; junction bases outside the gene matches: 18. The CDR3 is 17 residues long. Germline loops: CDR1 SGHDN, CDR2 FVKESK. The CDR3 spells CASRPTQTGKTYEKLFF. The DNA for the CDR3 is TGTGCCAGCAGACCTACCCAGACAGGGAAGACTTACGAAAAACTGTTTTTT.

This clone was picked up one time. Other DNA sequences in the same sample also yield this CDR3. V gene TRBV14 combines with J gene TRBJ1-2, with 7 bases that match TRBD1. With 3 bases clipped from V and 4 bases from J, the junction kept 11 bases outside the gene matches. CDR3 size: 16 residues. In germline, CDR1 is SGHDN, CDR2 FVKESK. CDR3 coding DNA: TGTGCCAGCAGCCAGCTTCCCGGGACAGAGGCCTATGGCTACACCTTC. Encoded protein: CASSQLPGTEAYGYTF.

This chain uses TRBV19 with TRBJ1-3; 12 bases map to TRBD1. The V gene end was trimmed by 8 bases and the J gene end by 5 bases; junction bases not matched to a gene: 1. Per the germline V gene, CDR1 is LNHDA and CDR2 is SQIVND (reference sequence). This CDR3 contains 13 residues. CDR3: CASGDRGRNTIYF. The CDR3 nucleotides are TGTGCCAGTGGGGACAGGGGGCGAAACACCATATATTTT.

The rearrangement uses TRBV19 and TRBJ2-7; a possible D gene is TRBD2 (6 bases). V was shortened by 3 bases and J by 1 base, with 10 bases between the two germline ends. Germline V lookup: CDR1 LNHDA, CDR2 SQIVND (reference sequence). The CDR3 extends over 14 amino acids. The CDR3 region has the DNA TGTGCCAGTAGTATGGCGGAGGGATCCTACGAGCAGTACTTC. It encodes CASSMAEGSYEQYF.

The chain recombines TRBV19 with TRBJ1-1; D possibly corresponds to TRBD1 (5 bases). The ends were cut back, 10 bases at V and 1 base at J, with 16 bases in the middle. This CDR3 contains 14 residues. CDR1 is LNHDA and CDR2 is SQIVND in the germline V gene (reference sequence). CDR3 nucleotides: TGTGCCACTAGGTATGGACAACAGAACACTGAAGCTTTCTTT. This encodes CATRYGQQNTEAFF.